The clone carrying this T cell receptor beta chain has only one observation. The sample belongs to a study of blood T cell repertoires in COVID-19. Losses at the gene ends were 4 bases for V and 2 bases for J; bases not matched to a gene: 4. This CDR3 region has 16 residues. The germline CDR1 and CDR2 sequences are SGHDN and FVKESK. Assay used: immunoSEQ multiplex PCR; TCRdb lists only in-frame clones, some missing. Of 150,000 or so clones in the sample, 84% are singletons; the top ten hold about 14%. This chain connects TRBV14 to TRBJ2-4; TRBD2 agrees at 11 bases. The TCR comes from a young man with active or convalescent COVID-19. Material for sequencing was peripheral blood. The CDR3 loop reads CASSLLAGGSKNIQYF. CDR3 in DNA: TGTGCCAGCAGCCTTCTAGCGGGGGGATCCAAAAACATTCAGTACTTC.